These T cell receptor beta chains were read from a single sample in a study of T cells in Graves' hyperthyroidism and ophthalmopathy. TCRdb processed the multiplex PCR reads anew with MiXCR; each CDR3 protein has one entry. The data contain hundreds of thousands of distinct CDR3 sequences, 16% of them singletons. The sequenced sample consisted of blood. These receptors all come from a woman aged 35 to 49 with Graves' ophthalmopathy. The CDR3 runs from the conserved cysteine through the conserved F or W. The order of the fields is clone size, V gene, J gene, CDR3 protein. Clone size is not always given. Where it is, it says once, few, many or a class for expanded clones.

many	TRBV6-1	TRBJ1-1	CASRQGTGGNLNTEAFF
-	TRBV7-2	TRBJ1-4	CASQLVAGEKLFF
few	TRBV7-9	TRBJ2-1	CASSLAFGVANEQFF
many	TRBV2	TRBJ2-7	CASSESGISYEQYF
-	TRBV7-9	TRBJ2-2	CASSTGASTDYTGGLFF
-	TRBV27	TRBJ1-6	CASSQPSTGHLLHF
few	TRBV28	TRBJ2-1	CASSLQDRRQFF
many	TRBV20-1	TRBJ2-1	CSARTVGTGEYNEQFF
-	TRBV25-1	TRBJ2-1	CASSEYKLAGGEGEQFF
-	TRBV12-3/TRBV12-4	TRBJ2-5	CASSSLLAGGLKSETQYF
many	TRBV6-2/TRBV6-3	TRBJ2-1	CASSYSRTLYNEQFF
many	TRBV11-2	TRBJ1-1	CASSLVTADTEAFF
few	TRBV28	TRBJ2-1	CASRNGGPPRNEQFF
many	TRBV19	TRBJ1-5	CASSTTGGRQPQHF